This T cell receptor beta chain stems from a study of cytomegalovirus exposure and HLA in healthy donors. Study-level results: It was reported that TCR beta sequences correctly inferred the HLA-A and HLA-B alleles for most subjects. In vitro work confirmed that a few CMV-associated chains recognize CMV antigens. Presence/absence analyses took donor sequencing depth as roughly uniform.

The V segment lost 5 bases and the J segment 4 bases; nucleotides outside the gene matches: 9. The CDR3 contains 16 residues. Germline CDR1 and CDR2: MNHEY and SMNVEV (reference sequence). PCR primers comprised 60 Vbeta and 13 Jbeta primers. Libraries were prepared by immunoSEQ multiplex PCR; TCRdb keeps only in-frame clonotypes and omits some of them. This repertoire shows 130,000 or so clones, around four fifths found once; its top ten account for roughly 5%. A remark on this clone: Its target is not known.

Sequencing was done on a sample of PBMCs. The rearrangement joins TRBV27 to TRBJ1-5; 9 bases are a match to TRBD1. The receptor was isolated from a man in his thirties or forties in good health and CMV-seronegative. This CDR3 reads CASSDGTGSWNQPQHF. The CDR3 DNA reads TGTGCCAGCAGTGACGGGACAGGGAGTTGGAATCAGCCCCAGCATTTT.